The 19 T cell receptor beta chains given below trace back to one sample, sequenced in a study of blood T cell repertoires in COVID-19. Libraries were prepared by immunoSEQ multiplex PCR; TCRdb keeps only in-frame clonotypes and omits some of them. Of roughly 200,000 clones listed, 89% are singletons. The sequenced sample consisted of PBMCs or T cells enriched from blood (not recorded which). These receptors all come from a woman between 40 and 55 years old with acute COVID-19.

The rearrangement links TRBV6-2 or TRBV6-3 to TRBJ2-1; no definite D call. Germline V gene lookup returns CDR1 MNHEY and CDR2 SVGEGT. Trimming took 3 bases from V and 7 from J, leaving 10 bases between them. The CDR3 runs to 13 residues. CDR3 coding DNA: TGTGCCAGCAGTTATCCTGAGAGGAATGAGCAGTTCTTC. It translates to CASSYPERNEQFF.

The chain recombines TRBV5-8 with TRBJ2-2; D is ambiguous. CDR1 and CDR2 from the germline V gene are SGHTS and YDEGEE. Trimming took off 6 bases at V and 4 bases at J, with 16 bases between the two ends. The CDR3 contains 15 residues. CDR3 in amino acids: CASTLLLAPTGELFF. The DNA for the CDR3 is TGTGCCAGCACCCTTCTCTTAGCTCCCACCGGGGAGCTGTTTTTT. Filled out from reference TRBV5-8 and TRBJ2-2, the complete variable domain reads EAGVTQSPTHLIKTRGQQATLRCSPISGHTSVYWYQQALGLGLQFLLWYDEGEERNRGNFPPRFSGRQFPNYSSELNVNALELEDSALYLCASTLLLAPTGELFFGEGSRLTVL.

The rearrangement joins TRBV12-5 to TRBJ2-2; tentative D call: TRBD2 (7 bases). The CDR3 contains 17 residues. Trimming pared 1 base from V and 5 bases from J, leaving 17 bases between. Germline CDR1 and CDR2: LGHNT and FRNRAP. The CDR3 DNA reads TGTGCTAGTGGTTTGGCCGGGGGCAACGGGGGGACCGGGGAGCTGTTTTTT. Its translation is CASGLAGGNGGTGELFF.

The rearrangement uses TRBV6-5 and TRBJ1-5, with D maybe TRBD1 (5 bases). The CDR3 is 14 amino acids. Germline assignment: CDR1 MNHEY and CDR2 SVGAGI. V was cut by 6 bases and J by 6 bases, with 15 bases left in between. The chain's CDR3 is CASRPYRRGQPQHF. The CDR3 coding sequence is TGTGCCAGCAGACCATACAGGAGAGGTCAGCCCCAGCATTTT.

This clone appeared a few times. This chain joins TRBV15 and TRBJ2-1, with TRBD2 matching over 10 bases. Germline-derived CDR1 and CDR2 are LNHNV and YYDKDF (reference sequence). V shed 0 bases and J 9 bases; nucleotides not matched to a gene: 8. This CDR3 region has 16 residues. The CDR3 DNA reads as TGTGCCACCAGCAGAGATGCCACTAGCGGGAAAATTGAGCAGTTCTTC. Amino acid sequence: CATSRDATSGKIEQFF.

The V call is TRBV24-1, the J call TRBJ2-3, with TRBD2 matching over 10 bases. Per the germline V gene, CDR1 is KGHDR and CDR2 is SFDVKD. The ends lost 3 bases at V and 1 base at J; junction bases unmatched: 9. The CDR3 has 18 amino acids. CDR3 in amino acids: CATSDLKRAGGRTDTQYF. The CDR3 nucleotides read TGTGCCACCAGTGATCTAAAGAGAGCGGGAGGGCGCACAGATACGCAGTATTTT.

This chain links TRBV9 with TRBJ2-4; 8 nucleotides align to TRBD2. This CDR3 comprises 17 residues. The germline gives CDR1 SGDLS, CDR2 YYNGEE. The trim removed 2 bases at V and 6 bases at J, leaving 13 bases unmatched. In DNA form, the CDR3 reads TGTGCCAGCAGCGTCGGGAGGGCTAGCCGTCCCCCAAACATTCAGTACTTC. Its translation: CASSVGRASRPPNIQYF.

This clone occurred once. The CDR3 DNA sequence: TGCAGCGTTGAAAGCTTCAACTATGGCTACACCTTC. The encoded protein is CSVESFNYGYTF. The chain employs TRBV29-1 and TRBJ1-2; D remains ambiguous. From germline, CDR1 is SQVTM and CDR2 ANQGSEA. Trimming shortened V by 2 bases and J by 2 bases, and 6 bases separated the two germline ends. The CDR3 sequence is 12 residues long.

The J gene is TRBJ1-3, the V gene TRBV19, with a weak D call TRBD1 (6 bases). Trimming took off 4 bases at V and 1 base at J, with 11 bases between the two ends. The CDR3 contains 15 residues. CDR1 LNHDA and CDR2 SQIVND come from the germline V gene (reference sequence). The CDR3 nucleotides read TGTGCCAGTAGTACCGATGGGACATCTGGAAACACCATATATTTT. As protein: CASSTDGTSGNTIYF.

The rearrangement links TRBV5-1 to TRBJ2-2, with a weak D call TRBD2 (5 bases). The V end was cut by 5 bases, the J end by 7 bases, with 12 bases between. This CDR3 has 13 residues. Germline values: CDR1 SGHRS, CDR2 YFSETQ. The CDR3 coding sequence is TGCGCCAGCAGGGAGGAAGGTATCGGGGAGCTGTTTTTT. The encoded protein is CASREEGIGELFF.

The chain links TRBV5-1 to TRBJ2-5; TRBD2 aligns across 12 bases. The CDR3 sequence is 16 residues long. CDR1 and CDR2 from the germline V gene are SGHRS and YFSETQ. The V segment lost 2 bases and the J segment 1 base; nucleotides outside the gene matches: 3. CDR3 in DNA: TGCGCCAGCAGCTTAGGACTAGCGGGGATCCAAGAGACCCAGTACTTC. As protein: CASSLGLAGIQETQYF.

The chain links TRBV4-1 to TRBJ1-1, with TRBD1 as a possible D gene (5 bases). CDR3 size: 17 residues. V lost 0 bases to trimming and J lost 3 bases, with 17 bases between them. Germline-derived CDR1 and CDR2 are MGHRA and YSYEKL. The CDR3 spells CASSQDGPGYGDTEAFF. Written as DNA, the CDR3 is TGCGCCAGCAGCCAAGACGGCCCAGGGTATGGGGACACTGAAGCTTTCTTT.

Concerning this clone itself: The same CDR3 also results from other DNA sequences found in this sample. CDR3 protein: CASSPGGQGTDTQYF. The CDR3, as DNA: TGTGCCAGCAGCCCCGGAGGGCAGGGCACAGATACGCAGTATTTT. V usage is TRBV11-3 and J usage is TRBJ2-3, with D possibly being TRBD2 (6 bases). Trimming left V 5 bases short and J 1 base short, with 13 bases between. CDR3 length equals 15 residues. The germline V gene has CDR1 SGHNT and CDR2 YENEEA.

The sample holds one count of this clone. V and J are TRBV10-3 and TRBJ2-2, with TRBD2 as a possible D gene (5 bases). The V gene lost 4 bases and the J gene lost 9 bases, with 6 bases spanning the gap. This CDR3 contains 11 residues. Per germline, CDR1 ENHRY and CDR2 SYGVKD. DNA for the CDR3: TGTGCCATCAGTGCGGGGTGGGAGCTGTTTTTT. It is translated as CAISAGWELFF.

J is TRBJ1-2 and V is TRBV14; TRBD1 matches 7 bases. This CDR3 has 15 amino acids. Germline V gene data show CDR1 as SGHDN and CDR2 as FVKESK. Losses at the gene ends were 4 bases for V and 4 bases for J; bases not matched to a gene: 9. CDR3 sequence (DNA): TGTGCCAGCAGCCCAGGCTCACAGGGGATCTATGGCTACACCTTC. This translates into CASSPGSQGIYGYTF.

The rearrangement links TRBV7-9 to TRBJ1-3, with D possibly matching TRBD1 (5 bases). The CDR3 loop spans 13 amino acids. Germline V gene sequence: CDR1 SEHNR, CDR2 FQNEAQ (reference sequence). V was pared by 8 bases and J by 3 bases, with 11 bases between. CDR3 sequence (DNA): TGTGCCAGCGGACCAGGGTATGGAAACACCATATATTTT. Amino acids: CASGPGYGNTIYF.

The chain is built from TRBV3-1 (or the pseudogene TRBV3-2) and TRBJ1-1; 7 nucleotides line up with TRBD1. The J segment lost 11 bases and the V segment lost 4 bases, leaving 25 bases of the junction unmatched. Germline V gives CDR1 LGHDT, CDR2 YNNKEL (reference sequence). The CDR3 covers 18 residues. The CDR3 reads CASSLWEVRGQTREVAFF. The CDR3 region has the DNA TGTGCCAGCAGCCTCTGGGAGGTTCGGGGACAGACCCGAGAAGTGGCTTTCTTT.

This chain joins TRBV5-5 and TRBJ2-1; TRBD2 matches at 8 bases. The CDR3 is 15 residues long. V lost 7 bases to trimming and J lost 0 bases; unmatched junction nucleotides: 6. CDR1 is SGHKS and CDR2 is YYEKEE in the germline V gene (reference sequence). The CDR3 sequence is CASVAGLSSYNEQFF. The CDR3, as DNA: TGTGCCAGCGTAGCGGGGCTGAGCTCCTACAATGAGCAGTTCTTC.

The chain recombines TRBV7-8 with TRBJ1-4, with unresolved D. The germline gives CDR1 SGHVS, CDR2 FQNEAQ. The CDR3 is made up of 12 amino acids. Trimming stripped 3 bases from V and 8 bases from J, with 7 bases between. The CDR3 reads CASSFRGEKLFF. CDR3 sequence (DNA): TGTGCCAGCAGCTTTCGTGGCGAAAAACTGTTTTTT.